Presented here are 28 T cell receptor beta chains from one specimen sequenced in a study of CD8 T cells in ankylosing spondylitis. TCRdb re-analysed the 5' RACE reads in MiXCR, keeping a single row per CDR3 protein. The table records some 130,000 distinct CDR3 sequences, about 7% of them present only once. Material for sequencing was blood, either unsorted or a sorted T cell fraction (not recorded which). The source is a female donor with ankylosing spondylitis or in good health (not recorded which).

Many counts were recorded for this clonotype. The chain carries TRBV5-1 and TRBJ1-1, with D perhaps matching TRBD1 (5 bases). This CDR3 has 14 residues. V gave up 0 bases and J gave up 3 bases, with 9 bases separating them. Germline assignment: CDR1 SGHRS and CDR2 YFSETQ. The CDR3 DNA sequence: TGCGCCAGCAGCTTGGAAGGCAGGGACACTGAAGCTTTCTTT. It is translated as CASSLEGRDTEAFF.

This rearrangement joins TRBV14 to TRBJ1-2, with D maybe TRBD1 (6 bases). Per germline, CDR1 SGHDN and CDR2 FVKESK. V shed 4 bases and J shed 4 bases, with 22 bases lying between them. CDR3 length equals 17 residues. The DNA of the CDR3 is TGTGCCAGCAGCCGATCAAAAGGGACAAAACCGGGCTATGGCTACACCTTC. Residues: CASSRSKGTKPGYGYTF.

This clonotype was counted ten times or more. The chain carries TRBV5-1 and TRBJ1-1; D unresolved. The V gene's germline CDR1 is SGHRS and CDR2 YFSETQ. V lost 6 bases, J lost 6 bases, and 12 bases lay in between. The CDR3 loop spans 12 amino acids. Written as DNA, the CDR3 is TGCGCCAGCAAATACGACGGTGCTGAAGCTTTCTTT. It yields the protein CASKYDGAEAFF.

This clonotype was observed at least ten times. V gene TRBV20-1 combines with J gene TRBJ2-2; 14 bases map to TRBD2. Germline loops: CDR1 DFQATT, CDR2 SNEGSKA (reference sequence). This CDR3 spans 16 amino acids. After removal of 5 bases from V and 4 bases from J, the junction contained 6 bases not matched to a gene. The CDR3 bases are TGCAGTGCTGCGACTAGCGGGGGGGTAGGCACCGGGGAGCTGTTTTTT. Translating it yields CSAATSGGVGTGELFF.

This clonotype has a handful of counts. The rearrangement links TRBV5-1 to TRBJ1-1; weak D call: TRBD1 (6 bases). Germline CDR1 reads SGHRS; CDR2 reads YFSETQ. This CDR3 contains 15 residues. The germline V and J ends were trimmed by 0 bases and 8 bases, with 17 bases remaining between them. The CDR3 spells CASSLVPTGFKEAFF. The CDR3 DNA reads TGCGCCAGCAGCTTGGTCCCAACAGGGTTCAAAGAAGCTTTCTTT.

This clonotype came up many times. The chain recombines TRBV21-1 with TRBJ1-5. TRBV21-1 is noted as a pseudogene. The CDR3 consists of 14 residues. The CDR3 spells CASSKAQGEQPQHF. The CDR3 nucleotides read TGTGCCAGCAGCAAAGCGCAGGGAGAGCAGCCCCAGCATTTT.

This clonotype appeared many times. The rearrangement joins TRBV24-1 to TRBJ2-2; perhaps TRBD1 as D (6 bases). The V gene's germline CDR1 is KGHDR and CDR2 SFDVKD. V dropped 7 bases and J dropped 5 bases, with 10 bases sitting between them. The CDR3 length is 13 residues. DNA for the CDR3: TGTGCCACCAGCAACCAGGGGACCGGGGAGCTGTTTTTT. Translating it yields CATSNQGTGELFF.

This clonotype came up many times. CDR3 sequence reads: CASSLGQEINQPQHF. Written as DNA, the CDR3 is TGTGCCAGCAGCTTAGGGCAGGAGATCAATCAGCCCCAGCATTTT. The chain recombines TRBV7-9 with TRBJ1-5; D is uncertain. V lost 1 base, J lost 3 bases, and 10 bases lay in between. There are 15 residues in the CDR3. Germline CDR1 reads SEHNR; CDR2 reads FQNEAQ (reference sequence). The variable domain in full, completed from reference TRBV7-9 and TRBJ1-5, reads DTGVSQNPRHKITKRGQNVTFRCDPISEHNRLYWYRQTLGQGPEFLTYFQNEAQLEKSRLLSDRFSAERPKGSFSTLEIQRTEQGDSAMYLCASSLGQEINQPQHFGDGTRLSIL.

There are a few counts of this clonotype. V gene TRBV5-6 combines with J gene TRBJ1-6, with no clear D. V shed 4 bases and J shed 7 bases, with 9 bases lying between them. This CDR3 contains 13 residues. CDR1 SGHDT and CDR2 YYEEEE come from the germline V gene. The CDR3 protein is CASSRIQNSPLHF. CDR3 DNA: TGTGCCAGCAGCCGGATACAGAATTCACCCCTCCACTTT.

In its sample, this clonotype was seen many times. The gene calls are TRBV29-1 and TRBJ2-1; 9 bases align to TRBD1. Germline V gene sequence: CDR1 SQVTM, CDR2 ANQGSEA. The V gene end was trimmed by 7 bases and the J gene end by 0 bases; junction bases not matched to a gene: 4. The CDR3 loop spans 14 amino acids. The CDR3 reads CSAGTGSSYNEQFF. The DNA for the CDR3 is TGCAGCGCCGGGACAGGGAGCTCCTACAATGAGCAGTTCTTC.

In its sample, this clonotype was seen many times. The CDR3, as DNA: TGTGCCACCAGTGAGTCGCCTGGAAACACCATATATTTT. Protein sequence: CATSESPGNTIYF. V and J are TRBV24-1 and TRBJ1-3; D is unclear. There are 13 residues in the CDR3. V dropped 4 bases and J dropped 2 bases, with 5 bases sitting between them. Germline-derived CDR1 and CDR2 are KGHDR and SFDVKD.

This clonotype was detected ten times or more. The CDR3 region is CASKPGGSYGYTF. The CDR3 bases are TGCGCCAGCAAACCAGGGGGCAGCTATGGCTACACCTTC. The gene calls are TRBV5-1 and TRBJ1-2; 8 nucleotides agree with TRBD1. The germline CDR1 and CDR2 sequences are SGHRS and YFSETQ. V lost 6 bases, J lost 4 bases, and 5 bases stayed unmatched. This CDR3 comprises 13 residues.

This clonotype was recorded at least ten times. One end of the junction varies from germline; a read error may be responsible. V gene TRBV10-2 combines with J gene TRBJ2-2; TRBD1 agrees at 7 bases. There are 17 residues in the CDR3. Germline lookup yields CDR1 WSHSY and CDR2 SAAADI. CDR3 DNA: TGTGCCAGCAGTGCCTGGACAGGACCTTCGAACACCGGGGAGCTGTTTTTT. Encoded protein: CASSAWTGPSNTGELFF.

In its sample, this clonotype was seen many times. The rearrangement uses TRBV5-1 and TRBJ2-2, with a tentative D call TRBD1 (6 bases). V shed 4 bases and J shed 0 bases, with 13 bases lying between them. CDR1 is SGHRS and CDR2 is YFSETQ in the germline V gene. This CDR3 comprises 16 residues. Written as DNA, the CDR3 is TGCGCCAGCAGCCCCGGACAGAATTCGAACACCGGGGAGCTGTTTTTT. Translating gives CASSPGQNSNTGELFF.

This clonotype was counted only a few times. CDR3: CASSLTISGNTIYF. The CDR3 region has the DNA TGTGCCAGCAGCCTGACAATCTCTGGAAACACCATATATTTT. The chain is built from TRBV7-9 and TRBJ1-3; D remains ambiguous. Trimming shortened V by 5 bases and J by 0 bases, and 8 bases separated the two germline ends. CDR1 SEHNR and CDR2 FQNEAQ come from the germline V gene (reference sequence). There are 14 residues in the CDR3.

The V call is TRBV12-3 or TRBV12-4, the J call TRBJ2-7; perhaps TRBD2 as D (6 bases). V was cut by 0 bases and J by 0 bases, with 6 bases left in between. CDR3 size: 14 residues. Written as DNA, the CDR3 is TGTGCCAGCAGTTTAGCGACTAGCTCCTACGAGCAGTACTTC. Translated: CASSLATSSYEQYF.

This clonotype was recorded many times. CDR3 sequence: CASSYGQRNQPQHF. The CDR3, as DNA: TGTGCCAGCAGTTACGGGCAGCGCAATCAGCCCCAGCATTTT. The chain couples TRBV6-2 or TRBV6-3 to TRBJ1-5; no clear D. The V and J ends lost 2 bases and 2 bases respectively, with 7 bases between them. This CDR3 comprises 14 residues. Germline loops: CDR1 MNHEY, CDR2 SVGEGT.

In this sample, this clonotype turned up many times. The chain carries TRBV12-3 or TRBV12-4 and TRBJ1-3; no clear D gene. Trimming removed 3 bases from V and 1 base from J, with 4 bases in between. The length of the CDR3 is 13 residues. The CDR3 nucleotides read TGTGCCAGCAGTTTTTTTTCTGGAAACACCATATATTTT. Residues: CASSFFSGNTIYF.

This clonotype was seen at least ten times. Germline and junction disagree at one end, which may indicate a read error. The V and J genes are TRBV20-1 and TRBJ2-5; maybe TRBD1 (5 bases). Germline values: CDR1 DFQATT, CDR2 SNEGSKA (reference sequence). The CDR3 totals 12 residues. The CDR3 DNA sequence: TGCAGTCCTAGGGGCCCGTTTGAGACCCAGTACTTC. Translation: CSPRGPFETQYF.

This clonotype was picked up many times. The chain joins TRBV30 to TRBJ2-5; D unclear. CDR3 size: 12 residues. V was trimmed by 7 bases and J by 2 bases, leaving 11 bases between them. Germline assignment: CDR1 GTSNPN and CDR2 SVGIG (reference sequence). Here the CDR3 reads CASTVIQETQYF. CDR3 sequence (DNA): TGTGCCTCAACAGTAATTCAAGAGACCCAGTACTTC.

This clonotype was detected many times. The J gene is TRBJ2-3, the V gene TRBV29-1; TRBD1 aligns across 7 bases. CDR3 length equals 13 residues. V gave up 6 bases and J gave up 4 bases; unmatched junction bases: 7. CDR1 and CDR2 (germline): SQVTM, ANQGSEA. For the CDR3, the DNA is TGCAGCGTCGCAAAGGGGGCCCCAGATACGCAGTATTTT. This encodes CSVAKGAPDTQYF.

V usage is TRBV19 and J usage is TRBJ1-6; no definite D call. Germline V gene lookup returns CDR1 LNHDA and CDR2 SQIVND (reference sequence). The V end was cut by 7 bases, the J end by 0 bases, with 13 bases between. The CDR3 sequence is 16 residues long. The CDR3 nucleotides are TGTGCCAGTAATGAGGCCAGAAGCTCCTATAATTCACCCCTCCACTTT. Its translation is CASNEARSSYNSPLHF.

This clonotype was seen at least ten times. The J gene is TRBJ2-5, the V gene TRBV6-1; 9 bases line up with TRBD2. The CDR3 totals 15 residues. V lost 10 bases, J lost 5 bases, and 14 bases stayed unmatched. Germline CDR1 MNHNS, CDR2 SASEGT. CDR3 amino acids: CATGGGGGGPETQYF. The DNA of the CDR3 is TGTGCCACCGGGGGAGGCGGGGGGGGCCCGGAGACCCAGTACTTC.

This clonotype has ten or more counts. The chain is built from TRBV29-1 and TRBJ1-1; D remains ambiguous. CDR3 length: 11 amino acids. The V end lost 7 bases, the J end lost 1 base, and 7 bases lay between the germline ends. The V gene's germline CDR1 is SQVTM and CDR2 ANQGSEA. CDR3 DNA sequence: TGCAGCGGCCTAGGGAACACTGAAGCTTTCTTT. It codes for CSGLGNTEAFF.

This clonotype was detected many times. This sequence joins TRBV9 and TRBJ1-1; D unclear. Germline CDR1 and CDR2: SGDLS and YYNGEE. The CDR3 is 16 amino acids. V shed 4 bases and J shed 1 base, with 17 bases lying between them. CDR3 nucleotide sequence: TGTGCCAGCAGCCGCACCCCAGACGGGCGGAACACTGAAGCTTTCTTT. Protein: CASSRTPDGRNTEAFF. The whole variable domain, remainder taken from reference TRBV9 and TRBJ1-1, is DSGVTQTPKHLITATGQRVTLRCSPRSGDLSVYWYQQSLDQGLQFLIQYYNGEERAKGNILERFSAQQFPDLHSELNLSSLELGDSALYFCASSRTPDGRNTEAFFGQGTRLTVV.

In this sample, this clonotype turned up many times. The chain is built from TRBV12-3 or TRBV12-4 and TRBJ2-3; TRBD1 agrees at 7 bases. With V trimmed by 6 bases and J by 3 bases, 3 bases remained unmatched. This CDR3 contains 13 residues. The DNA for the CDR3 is TGTGCCAGCAGGAAGACAGGGACAGATACGCAGTATTTT. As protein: CASRKTGTDTQYF.

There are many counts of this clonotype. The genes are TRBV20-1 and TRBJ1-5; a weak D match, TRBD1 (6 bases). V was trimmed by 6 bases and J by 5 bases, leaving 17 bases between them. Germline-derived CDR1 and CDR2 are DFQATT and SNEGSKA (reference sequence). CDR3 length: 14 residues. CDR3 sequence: CSADDGQFYQPQHF. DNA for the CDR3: TGCAGTGCAGATGACGGACAGTTTTATCAGCCCCAGCATTTT.

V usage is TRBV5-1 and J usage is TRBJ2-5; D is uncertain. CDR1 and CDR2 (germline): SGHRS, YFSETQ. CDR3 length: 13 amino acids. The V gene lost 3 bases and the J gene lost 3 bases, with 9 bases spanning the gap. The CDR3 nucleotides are TGCGCCAGCAGCTATACGGCCAAAGAGACCCAGTACTTC. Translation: CASSYTAKETQYF.